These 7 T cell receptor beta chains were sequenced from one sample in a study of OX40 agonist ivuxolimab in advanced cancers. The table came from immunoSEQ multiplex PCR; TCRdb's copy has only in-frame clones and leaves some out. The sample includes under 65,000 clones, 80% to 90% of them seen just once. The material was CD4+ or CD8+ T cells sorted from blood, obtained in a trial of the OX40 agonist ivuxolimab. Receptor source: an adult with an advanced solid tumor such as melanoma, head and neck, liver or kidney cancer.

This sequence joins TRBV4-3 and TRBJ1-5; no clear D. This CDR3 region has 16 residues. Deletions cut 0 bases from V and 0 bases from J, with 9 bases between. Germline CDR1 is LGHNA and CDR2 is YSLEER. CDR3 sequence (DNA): TGCGCCAGCAGCCAAGATAGGGCGTATAGCAATCAGCCCCAGCATTTT. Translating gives CASSQDRAYSNQPQHF.

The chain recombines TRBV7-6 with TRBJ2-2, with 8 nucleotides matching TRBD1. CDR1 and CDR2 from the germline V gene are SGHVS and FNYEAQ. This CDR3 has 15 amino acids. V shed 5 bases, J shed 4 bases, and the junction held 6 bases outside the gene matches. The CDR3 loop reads CASSPRQGRTGELFF. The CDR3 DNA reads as TGTGCCAGCAGCCCGCGACAGGGGCGCACCGGGGAGCTGTTTTTT.

CDR3 nucleotides: TGTGCCAGCAGCTCCCTGGGTGGGATACTAGCAGCTAACACCGGGGAGCTGTTTTTT. Translating gives CASSSLGGILAANTGELFF. The rearrangement joins TRBV7-3 to TRBJ2-2, with D perhaps TRBD2 (6 bases). V lost 4 bases to trimming and J lost 2 bases, with 23 bases between them. The CDR3 is made up of 19 amino acids. CDR1 is SGHTA and CDR2 is FQGTGA in the germline V gene.

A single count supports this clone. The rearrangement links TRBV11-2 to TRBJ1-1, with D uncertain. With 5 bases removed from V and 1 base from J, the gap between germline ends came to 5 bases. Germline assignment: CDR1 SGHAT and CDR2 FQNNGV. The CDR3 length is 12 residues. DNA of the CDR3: TGTGCCAGCAGCCCAGGGAACACTGAAGCTTTCTTT. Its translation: CASSPGNTEAFF.

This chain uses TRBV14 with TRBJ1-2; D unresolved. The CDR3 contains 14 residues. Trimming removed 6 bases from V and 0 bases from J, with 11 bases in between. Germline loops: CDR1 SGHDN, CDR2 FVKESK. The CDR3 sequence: CASRPRETNYGYTF. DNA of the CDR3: TGTGCCAGCAGACCGAGGGAGACTAACTATGGCTACACCTTC.

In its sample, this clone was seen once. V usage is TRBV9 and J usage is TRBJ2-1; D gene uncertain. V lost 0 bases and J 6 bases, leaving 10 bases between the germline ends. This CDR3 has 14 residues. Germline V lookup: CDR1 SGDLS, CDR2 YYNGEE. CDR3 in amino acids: CASSVGLTINEQFF. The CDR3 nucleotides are TGTGCCAGCAGCGTAGGTCTTACTATCAATGAGCAGTTCTTC.

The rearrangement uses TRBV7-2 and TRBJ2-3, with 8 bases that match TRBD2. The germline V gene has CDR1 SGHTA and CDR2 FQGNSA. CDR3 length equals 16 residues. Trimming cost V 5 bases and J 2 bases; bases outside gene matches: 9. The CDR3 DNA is TGTGCCAGCAGCCCCGTGGAGCGGGGGCTCACAGATACGCAGTATTTT. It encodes CASSPVERGLTDTQYF.